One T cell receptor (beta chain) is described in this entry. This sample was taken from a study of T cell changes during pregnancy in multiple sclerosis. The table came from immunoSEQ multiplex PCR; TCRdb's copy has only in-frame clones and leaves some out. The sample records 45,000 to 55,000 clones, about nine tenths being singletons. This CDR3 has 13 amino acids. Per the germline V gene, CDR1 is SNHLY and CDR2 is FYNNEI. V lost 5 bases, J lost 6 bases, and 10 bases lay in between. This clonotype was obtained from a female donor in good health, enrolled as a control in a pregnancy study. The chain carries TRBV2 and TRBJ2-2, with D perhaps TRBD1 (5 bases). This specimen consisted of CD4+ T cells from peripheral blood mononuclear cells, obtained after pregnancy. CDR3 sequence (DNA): TGTGCCAGCAGTAGCAGGGTAGCCGGGGAGCTGTTTTTT. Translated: CASSSRVAGELFF.